This T cell receptor (beta chain) was identified in a study of shared clonotypes between healthy human individuals. Trimming pared 6 bases from V and 0 bases from J, leaving 9 bases between. Germline-derived CDR1 and CDR2 are SGHTA and FQGNSA. CDR3 length: 13 residues. The table lists this clone with a count of one. Libraries were prepared by immunoSEQ multiplex PCR; TCRdb keeps only in-frame clonotypes and omits some of them. Of 400,000 to 600,000 clones listed, 70% to 80% are singletons. The gene calls are TRBV7-2 and TRBJ2-7; D perhaps matches TRBD2 (5 bases). The clonotype was recovered from a middle-aged woman in good health. Some clones in this sample may be carry-over from other donors' samples. The sequenced material came from PBMCs. CDR3 nucleotide sequence: TGTGCCAGCAGTTCGGGGAGCTCCTACGAGCAGTACTTC. It yields the protein CASSSGSSYEQYF.